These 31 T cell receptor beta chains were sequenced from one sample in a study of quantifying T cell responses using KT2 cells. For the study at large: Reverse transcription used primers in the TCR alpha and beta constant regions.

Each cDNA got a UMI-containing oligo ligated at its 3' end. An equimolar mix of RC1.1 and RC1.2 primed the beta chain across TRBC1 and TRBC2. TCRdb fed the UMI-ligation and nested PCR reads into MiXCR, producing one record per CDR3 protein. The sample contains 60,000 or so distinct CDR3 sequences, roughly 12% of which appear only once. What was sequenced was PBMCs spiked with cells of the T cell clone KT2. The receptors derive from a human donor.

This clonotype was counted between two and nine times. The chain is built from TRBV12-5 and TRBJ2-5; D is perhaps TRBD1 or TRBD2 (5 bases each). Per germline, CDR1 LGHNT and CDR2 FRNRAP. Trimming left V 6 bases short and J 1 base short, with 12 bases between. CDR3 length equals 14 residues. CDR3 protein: CASGPPGPQETQYF. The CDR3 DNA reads TGTGCTAGTGGCCCGCCGGGACCCCAAGAGACCCAGTACTTC. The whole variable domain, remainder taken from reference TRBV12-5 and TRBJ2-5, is DARVTQTPRHKVTEMGQEVTMRCQPILGHNTVFWYRQTMMQGLELLAYFRNRAPLDDSGMPKDRFSAEMPDATLATLKIQPSEPRDSAVYFCASGPPGPQETQYFGPGTRLLVL.

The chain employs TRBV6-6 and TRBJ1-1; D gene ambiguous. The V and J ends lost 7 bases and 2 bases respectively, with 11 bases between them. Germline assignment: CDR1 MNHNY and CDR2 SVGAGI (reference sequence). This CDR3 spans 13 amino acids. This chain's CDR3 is CASTSRDNTEAFF. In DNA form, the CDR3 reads TGTGCCAGCACAAGCAGAGATAACACTGAAGCTTTCTTT.

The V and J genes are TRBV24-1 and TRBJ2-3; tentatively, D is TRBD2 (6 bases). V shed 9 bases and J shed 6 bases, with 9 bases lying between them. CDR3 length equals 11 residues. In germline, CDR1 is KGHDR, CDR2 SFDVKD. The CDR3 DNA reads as TGTGCCACCCTCCGGGAGGATACGCAGTATTTT. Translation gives CATLREDTQYF.

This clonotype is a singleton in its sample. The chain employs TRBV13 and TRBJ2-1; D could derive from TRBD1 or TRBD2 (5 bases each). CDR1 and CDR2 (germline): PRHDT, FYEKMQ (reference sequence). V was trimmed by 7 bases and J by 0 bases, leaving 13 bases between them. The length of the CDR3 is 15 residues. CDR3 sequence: CASTSGTSSYNEQFF. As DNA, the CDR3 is TGTGCCAGCACTTCGGGGACGAGCTCCTACAATGAGCAGTTCTTC.

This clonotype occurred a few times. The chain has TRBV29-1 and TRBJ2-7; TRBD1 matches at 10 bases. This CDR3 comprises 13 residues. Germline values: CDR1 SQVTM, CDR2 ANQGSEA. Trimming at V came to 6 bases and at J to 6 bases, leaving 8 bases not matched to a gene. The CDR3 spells CSVPGQGLSEQYF. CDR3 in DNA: TGCAGCGTCCCGGGACAGGGGTTAAGCGAGCAGTACTTC.

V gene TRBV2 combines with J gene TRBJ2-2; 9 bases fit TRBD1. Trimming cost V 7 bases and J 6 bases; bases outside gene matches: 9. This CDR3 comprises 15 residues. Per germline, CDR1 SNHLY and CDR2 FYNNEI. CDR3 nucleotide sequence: TGTGCCAGCAAGCGCACAGGGGGCGCGGCCGGGGAGCTGTTTTTT. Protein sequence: CASKRTGGAAGELFF. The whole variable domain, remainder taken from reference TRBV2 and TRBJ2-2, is EPEVTQTPSHQVTQMGQEVILRCVPISNHLYFYWYRQILGQKVEFLVSFYNNEISEKSEIFDDQFSVERPDGSNFTLKIRSTKLEDSAMYFCASKRTGGAAGELFFGEGSRLTVL.

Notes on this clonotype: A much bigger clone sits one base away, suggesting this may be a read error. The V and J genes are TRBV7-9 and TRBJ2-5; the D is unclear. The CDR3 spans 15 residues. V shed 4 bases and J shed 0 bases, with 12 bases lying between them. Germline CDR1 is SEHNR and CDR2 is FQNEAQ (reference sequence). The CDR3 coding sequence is TGTGCCAGCAGCTCATTAAAAGCCTACCAAGAGACCCAGTACTTC. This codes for CASSSLKAYQETQYF.

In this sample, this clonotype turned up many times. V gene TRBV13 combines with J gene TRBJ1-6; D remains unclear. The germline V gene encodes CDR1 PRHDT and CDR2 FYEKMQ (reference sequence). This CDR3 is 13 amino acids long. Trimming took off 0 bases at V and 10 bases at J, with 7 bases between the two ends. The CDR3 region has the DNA TGTGCCAGCAGCTTAGGGGCCGGGTCACCCCTCCACTTT. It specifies CASSLGAGSPLHF.

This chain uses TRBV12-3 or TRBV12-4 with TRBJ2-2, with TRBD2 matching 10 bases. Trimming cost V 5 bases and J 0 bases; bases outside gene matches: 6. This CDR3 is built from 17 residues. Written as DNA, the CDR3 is TGTGCCAGCAGTCCTAGCGGGAGTCCCGCGAACACCGGGGAGCTGTTTTTT. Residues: CASSPSGSPANTGELFF.

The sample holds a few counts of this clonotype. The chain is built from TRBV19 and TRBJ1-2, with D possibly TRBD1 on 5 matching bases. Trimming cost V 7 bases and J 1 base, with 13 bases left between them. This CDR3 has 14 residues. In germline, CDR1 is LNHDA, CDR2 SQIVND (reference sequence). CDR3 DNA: TGTGCCAGTAAAGGGACGGTCAATAACTATGGCTACACCTTC. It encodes CASKGTVNNYGYTF.

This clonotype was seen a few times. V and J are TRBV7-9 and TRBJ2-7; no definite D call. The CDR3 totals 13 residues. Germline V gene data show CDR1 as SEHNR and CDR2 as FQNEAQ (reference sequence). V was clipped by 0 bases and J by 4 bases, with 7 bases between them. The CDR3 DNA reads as TGTGCCAGCAGCTTAGCGCCCCCGTACGAGCAGTACTTC. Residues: CASSLAPPYEQYF.

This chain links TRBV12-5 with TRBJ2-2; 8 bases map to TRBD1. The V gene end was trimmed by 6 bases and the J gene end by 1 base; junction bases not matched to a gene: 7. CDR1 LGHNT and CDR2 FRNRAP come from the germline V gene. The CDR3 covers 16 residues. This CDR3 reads CASGPTGAENTGELFF. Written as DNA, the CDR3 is TGTGCTAGTGGCCCGACAGGGGCTGAGAACACCGGGGAGCTGTTTTTT.

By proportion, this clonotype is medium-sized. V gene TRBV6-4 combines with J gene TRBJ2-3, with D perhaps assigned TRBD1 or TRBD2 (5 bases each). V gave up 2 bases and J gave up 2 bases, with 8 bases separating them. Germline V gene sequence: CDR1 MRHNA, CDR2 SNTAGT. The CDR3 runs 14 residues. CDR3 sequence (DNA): TGTGCCAGCAGTGACGGAGGACACACAGATACGCAGTATTTT. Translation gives CASSDGGHTDTQYF.

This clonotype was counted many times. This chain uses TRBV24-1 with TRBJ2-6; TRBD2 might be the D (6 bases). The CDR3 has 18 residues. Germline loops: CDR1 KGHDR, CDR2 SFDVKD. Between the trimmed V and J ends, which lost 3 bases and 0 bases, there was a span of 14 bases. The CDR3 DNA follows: TGTGCCACCAGTGATCCGAGCGGGCGGGGCTCTGGGGCCAACGTCCTGACTTTC. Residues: CATSDPSGRGSGANVLTF.

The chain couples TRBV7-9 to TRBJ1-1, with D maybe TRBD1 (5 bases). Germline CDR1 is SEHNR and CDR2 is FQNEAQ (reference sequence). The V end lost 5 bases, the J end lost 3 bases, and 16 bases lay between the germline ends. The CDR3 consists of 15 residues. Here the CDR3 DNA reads TGTGCCAGCAGCCCGACGGGGGGTGGTGACACTGAAGCTTTCTTT. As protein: CASSPTGGGDTEAFF.

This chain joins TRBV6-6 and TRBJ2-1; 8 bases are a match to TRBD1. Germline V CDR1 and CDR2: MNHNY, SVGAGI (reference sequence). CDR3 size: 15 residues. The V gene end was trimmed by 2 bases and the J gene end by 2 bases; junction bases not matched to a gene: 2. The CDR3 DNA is TGTGCCAGCAGTTACGTGGACAGGGCCTACAATGAGCAGTTCTTC. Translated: CASSYVDRAYNEQFF.

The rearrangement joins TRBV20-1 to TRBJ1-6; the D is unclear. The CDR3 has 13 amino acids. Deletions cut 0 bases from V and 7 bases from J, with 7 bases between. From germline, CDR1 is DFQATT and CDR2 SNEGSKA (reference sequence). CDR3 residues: CSAREAGNSPLHF. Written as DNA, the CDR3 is TGCAGTGCTAGAGAAGCCGGGAATTCACCCCTCCACTTT.

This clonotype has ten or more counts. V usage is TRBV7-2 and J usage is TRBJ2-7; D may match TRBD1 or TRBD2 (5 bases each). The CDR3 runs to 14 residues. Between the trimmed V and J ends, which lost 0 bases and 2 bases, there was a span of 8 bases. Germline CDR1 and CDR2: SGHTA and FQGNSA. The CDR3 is CASSLAWGTYEQYF. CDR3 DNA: TGTGCCAGCAGCTTAGCGTGGGGGACCTACGAGCAGTACTTC.

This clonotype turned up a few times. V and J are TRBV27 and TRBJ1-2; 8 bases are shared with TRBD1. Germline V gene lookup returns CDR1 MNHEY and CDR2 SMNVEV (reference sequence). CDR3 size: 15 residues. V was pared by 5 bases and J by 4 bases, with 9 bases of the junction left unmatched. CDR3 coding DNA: TGTGCCAGCAGTATAGCGACAGGGGTAGGCTATGGCTACACCTTC. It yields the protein CASSIATGVGYGYTF.

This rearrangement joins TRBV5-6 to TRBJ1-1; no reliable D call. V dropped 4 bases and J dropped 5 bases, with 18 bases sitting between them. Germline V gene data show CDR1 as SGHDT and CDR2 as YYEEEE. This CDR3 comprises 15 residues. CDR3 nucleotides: TGTGCCAGCAGCCCTGACTACGGAGGGTGGACTGAAGCTTTCTTT. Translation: CASSPDYGGWTEAFF.

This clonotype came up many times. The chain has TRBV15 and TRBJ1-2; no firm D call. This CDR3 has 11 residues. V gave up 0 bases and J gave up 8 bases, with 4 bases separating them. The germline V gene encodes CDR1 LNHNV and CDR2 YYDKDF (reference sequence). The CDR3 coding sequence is TGTGCCACCAGCAGAGAGGACGGCTACACCTTC. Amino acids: CATSREDGYTF.

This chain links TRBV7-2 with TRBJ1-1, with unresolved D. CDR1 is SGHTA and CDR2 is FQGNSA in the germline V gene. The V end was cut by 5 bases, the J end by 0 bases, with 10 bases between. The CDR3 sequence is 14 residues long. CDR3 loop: CASSPNYLNTEAFF. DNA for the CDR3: TGTGCCAGCAGCCCTAACTACTTGAACACTGAAGCTTTCTTT.

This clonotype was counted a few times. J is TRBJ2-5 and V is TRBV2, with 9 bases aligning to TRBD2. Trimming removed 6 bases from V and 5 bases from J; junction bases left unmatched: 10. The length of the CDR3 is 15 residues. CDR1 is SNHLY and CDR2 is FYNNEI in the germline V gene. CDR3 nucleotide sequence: TGTGCCAGCAGCCCCAGACAGGCGGGAGGGGAGACCCAGTACTTC. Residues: CASSPRQAGGETQYF.

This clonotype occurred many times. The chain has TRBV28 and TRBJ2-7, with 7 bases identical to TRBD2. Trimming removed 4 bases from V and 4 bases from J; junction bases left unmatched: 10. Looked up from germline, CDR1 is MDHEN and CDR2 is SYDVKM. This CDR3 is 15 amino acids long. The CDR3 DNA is TGTGCCAGCAGTTCCCTGAAACTCGGGAGGTACGAGCAGTACTTC. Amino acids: CASSSLKLGRYEQYF. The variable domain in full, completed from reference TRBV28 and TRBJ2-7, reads DVKVTQSSRYLVKRTGEKVFLECVQDMDHENMFWYRQDPGLGLRLIYFSYDVKMKEKGDIPEGYSVSREKKERFSLILESASTNQTSMYLCASSSLKLGRYEQYFGPGTRLTVT.

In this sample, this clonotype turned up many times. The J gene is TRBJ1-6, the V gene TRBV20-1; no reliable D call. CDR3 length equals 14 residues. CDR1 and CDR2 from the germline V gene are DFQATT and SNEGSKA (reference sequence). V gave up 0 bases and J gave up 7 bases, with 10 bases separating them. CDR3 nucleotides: TGCAGTGCTAGAGATGAGTGGTACAATTCACCCCTCCACTTT. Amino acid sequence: CSARDEWYNSPLHF.

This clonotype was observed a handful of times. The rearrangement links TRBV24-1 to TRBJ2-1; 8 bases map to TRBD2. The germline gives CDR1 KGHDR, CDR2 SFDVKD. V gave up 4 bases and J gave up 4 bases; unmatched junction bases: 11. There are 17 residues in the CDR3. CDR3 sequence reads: CATSEPPGLGKYNEQFF. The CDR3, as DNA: TGTGCCACCAGTGAGCCGCCGGGACTAGGAAAATACAATGAGCAGTTCTTC.

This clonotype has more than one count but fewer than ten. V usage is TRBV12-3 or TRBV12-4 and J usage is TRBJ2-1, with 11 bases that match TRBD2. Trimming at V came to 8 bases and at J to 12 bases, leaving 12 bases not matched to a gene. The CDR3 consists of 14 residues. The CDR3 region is CASGSGRALVPQFF. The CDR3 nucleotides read TGTGCCAGCGGTAGCGGGAGGGCCCTCGTACCGCAGTTCTTC.

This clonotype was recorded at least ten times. CDR3: CASSQDKRTSGVDTQYF. DNA of the CDR3: TGTGCCAGCAGCCAAGATAAACGGACTAGCGGGGTCGATACGCAGTATTTT. The V gene is TRBV4-2, the J gene TRBJ2-3; 12 nucleotides align to TRBD2. Looked up from germline, CDR1 is LGHNA and CDR2 is YNFKEQ. The CDR3 is 17 amino acids. With V trimmed by 0 bases and J by 6 bases, 7 bases remained unmatched.

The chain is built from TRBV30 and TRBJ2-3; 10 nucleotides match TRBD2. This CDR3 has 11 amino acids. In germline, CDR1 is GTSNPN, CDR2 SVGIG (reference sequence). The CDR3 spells CIAGGRDTQYF. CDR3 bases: TGTATAGCGGGGGGCCGAGATACGCAGTATTTT.

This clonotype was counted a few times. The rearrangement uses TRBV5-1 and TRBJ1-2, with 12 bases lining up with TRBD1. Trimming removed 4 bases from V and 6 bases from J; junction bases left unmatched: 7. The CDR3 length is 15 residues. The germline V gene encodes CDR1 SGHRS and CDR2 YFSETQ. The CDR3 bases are TGCGCCAGCAGCCCGGGGGACAGGGGGCAGAATGGCTACACCTTC. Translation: CASSPGDRGQNGYTF.

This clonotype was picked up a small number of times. The CDR3 sequence: CASSDLSGGANEQFF. The CDR3 region has the DNA TGTGCCAGCAGTGACCTTAGCGGGGGGGCGAATGAGCAGTTCTTC. The genes are TRBV6-1 and TRBJ2-1, with TRBD2 matching 11 bases. Germline CDR1 reads MNHNS; CDR2 reads SASEGT. The junction had 5 bases not matched to a gene; V was cut back by 3 bases and J by 7 bases. The length of the CDR3 is 15 residues.